This passage covers 14 T cell receptor beta chains from one sample sequenced in a study of PD-1 blockade in classical Hodgkin lymphoma (dated by TCRdb to the early 2020s). The library was obtained by the immunoSEQ multiplex PCR assay. The table was pulled from immuneACCESS by TCRdb, which kept in-frame rearrangements only. Such tables lose some clones; where checked, under half of the loss comes from unresolved V genes, and the rest has no known cause. Across this sample there are roughly 97,000 clones, with over 80% seen only once. Jointly, the top ten make up 12% of the sample. What this sample's time point label stands for: cycle 1 day 1 (C1D1), immediately before nivolumab initiation. All trial patients had relapsed after autologous stem cell transplantation, with cohorts A, B and C differing in prior brentuximab vedotin exposure. The input for sequencing was peripheral blood mononuclear cells (PBMCs), taken at baseline. The source is a human donor with classical Hodgkin lymphoma.

The CDR3 DNA reads as TGTGCCAGCAGCCCCTATACAACTAATGAAAAACTGTTTTTT. It yields the protein CASSPYTTNEKLFF. This chain uses TRBV11-2 with TRBJ1-4; D unclear. V dropped 5 bases and J dropped 0 bases, with 7 bases sitting between them. CDR3 length: 14 amino acids. Germline CDR1 SGHAT, CDR2 FQNNGV.

V usage is TRBV7-8 and J usage is TRBJ1-5; D is unclear. V dropped 1 base and J dropped 6 bases, with 13 bases sitting between them. CDR3 size: 15 residues. Germline values: CDR1 SGHVS, CDR2 FQNEAQ. This CDR3 reads CASSLDRAESQPQHF. CDR3 nucleotide sequence: TGTGCCAGCAGCTTAGACCGGGCCGAGAGTCAGCCCCAGCATTTT.

This chain joins TRBV7-9 and TRBJ2-2; D is ambiguous. The germline V gene has CDR1 SEHNR and CDR2 FQNEAQ (reference sequence). This CDR3 comprises 13 residues. V dropped 3 bases and J dropped 1 base, with 3 bases sitting between them. Here the CDR3 DNA reads TGTGCCAGCAGCTTTGGGAACACCGGGGAGCTGTTTTTT. Translation: CASSFGNTGELFF. Looking up the rest from reference TRBV7-9 and TRBJ2-2 gives the full variable domain: DTGVSQNPRHKITKRGQNVTFRCDPISEHNRLYWYRQTLGQGPEFLTYFQNEAQLEKSRLLSDRFSAERPKGSFSTLEIQRTEQGDSAMYLCASSFGNTGELFFGEGSRLTVL.

This chain links TRBV6-1 with TRBJ2-7; D might be TRBD1 or TRBD2, each matching 6 bases. V lost 0 bases and J 0 bases, leaving 18 bases between the germline ends. The CDR3 sequence is 18 residues long. Germline CDR1 MNHNS, CDR2 SASEGT. The CDR3 protein is CASSEARIWRGDSYEQYF. In nucleotides, the CDR3 is TGTGCCAGCAGTGAAGCGCGGATATGGAGGGGGGACTCCTACGAGCAGTACTTC.

The chain carries TRBV6-5 and TRBJ2-5, with D possibly called TRBD1 or TRBD2 (5 bases each). The germline gives CDR1 MNHEY, CDR2 SVGAGI. The CDR3 length is 15 residues. The ends were cut back, 3 bases at V and 2 bases at J, with 13 bases in the middle. The CDR3 coding sequence is TGTGCCAGCAGTTATCTCGGAGAGGGGCAAGAGACCCAGTACTTC. This sequence encodes CASSYLGEGQETQYF.

The rearrangement links TRBV10-3 to TRBJ2-7, with 8 bases lining up with TRBD2. Germline V gives CDR1 ENHRY, CDR2 SYGVKD. This CDR3 region has 14 residues. After removal of 2 bases from V and 3 bases from J, the junction contained 3 bases not matched to a gene. In DNA form, the CDR3 reads TGTGCCATCAGTGAGGATCGGGGGGGCTACGAGCAGTACTTC. Amino acids: CAISEDRGGYEQYF.

The CDR3 DNA is TGCGCCAGCAGCCAAGATGCAAGCGGGAGGGAGACCCAGTACTTC. Protein sequence: CASSQDASGRETQYF. The chain has TRBV4-3 and TRBJ2-5, with 9 nucleotides matching TRBD2. After removal of 0 bases from V and 5 bases from J, the junction contained 4 bases not matched to a gene. The CDR3 has 15 amino acids. Germline lookup yields CDR1 LGHNA and CDR2 YSLEER.

The J gene is TRBJ2-1, the V gene TRBV7-2; D is undetermined. Germline CDR1 is SGHTA and CDR2 is FQGNSA. This CDR3 comprises 14 residues. V dropped 9 bases and J dropped 1 base, with 13 bases sitting between them. CDR3 residues: CASLDGSSYNEQFF. The CDR3 DNA reads as TGTGCCAGTCTAGACGGTTCTTCCTACAATGAGCAGTTCTTC.

This chain links TRBV5-1 with TRBJ2-3; D unclear. The germline CDR1 and CDR2 sequences are SGHRS and YFSETQ. There are 15 residues in the CDR3. V lost 1 base and J lost 3, with 12 bases in between. Here the CDR3 reads CASSLSLERTDTQYF. CDR3 DNA sequence: TGCGCCAGCAGCTTGAGCCTCGAACGGACAGATACGCAGTATTTT. Variable domain in full (rest from reference TRBV5-1 and TRBJ2-3): KAGVTQTPRYLIKTRGQQVTLSCSPISGHRSVSWYQQTPGQGLQFLFEYFSETQRNKGNFPGRFSGRQFSNSRSEMNVSTLELGDSALYLCASSLSLERTDTQYFGPGTRLTVL.

This clone was detected a few times. V and J are TRBV10-3 and TRBJ1-2; D may be TRBD1 (6 bases). In germline, CDR1 is ENHRY, CDR2 SYGVKD. Trimming shortened V by 0 bases and J by 4 bases, and 6 bases separated the two germline ends. This CDR3 has 13 amino acids. In nucleotides, the CDR3 is TGTGCCATCAGTGAGTCGACAGGCTATGGCTACACCTTC. Translation: CAISESTGYGYTF.

The chain uses TRBV10-3 and TRBJ2-1, with 8 nucleotides matching TRBD2. Unmatched junction bases numbered 3, after V lost 3 bases and J lost 2 bases. Germline V gene data show CDR1 as ENHRY and CDR2 as SYGVKD. CDR3 length: 15 residues. The CDR3 bases are TGTGCCATCAGTGATCTAGCGGGCGCCTACAATGAGCAGTTCTTC. Protein product: CAISDLAGAYNEQFF.

This clone was found once. The V gene is TRBV19, the J gene TRBJ2-3; 9 positions match TRBD2. J gave up 4 bases and V 4 bases, and 6 bases lay outside the gene matches. CDR1 and CDR2 (germline): LNHDA, SQIVND (reference sequence). This CDR3 contains 15 residues. CDR3 in DNA: TGTGCCAGTAGTACCCTAGCGGGACTGTCAGATACGCAGTATTTT. It encodes CASSTLAGLSDTQYF.

Turning to this clone: This sample includes further DNA sequences coding for the same CDR3. The rearrangement joins TRBV10-3 to TRBJ1-1; unclear D gene. V lost 0 bases, J lost 1 base, and 3 bases lay in between. The germline V gene encodes CDR1 ENHRY and CDR2 SYGVKD. This CDR3 comprises 13 residues. The CDR3, as DNA: TGTGCCATCAGTGAGTCAGGGAACACTGAAGCTTTCTTT. Amino acids: CAISESGNTEAFF.

Comment on this clone: Germline and junction disagree at one end, which may indicate a read error. V is TRBV7-6 and J is TRBJ2-1; 10 bases align to TRBD2. Looked up from germline, CDR1 is SGHVS and CDR2 is FNYEAQ. The CDR3 has 15 residues. Written as DNA, the CDR3 is TGTGCCAGCAGCCTAGCGGGAGTCGGGGGGAATGAGCAGTTCTTC. It codes for CASSLAGVGGNEQFF. The entire variable domain, with the rest obtained from reference TRBV7-6 and TRBJ2-1, is as follows: GAGVSQSPRYKVTKRGQDVALRCDPISGHVSLYWYRQALGQGPEFLTYFNYEAQQDKSGLPNDRFSAERPEGSISTLTIQRTEQRDSAMYRCASSLAGVGGNEQFFGPGTRLTVL.